A selection of T cell receptor beta chains follows, all from one sample in a study of human T cells and chemical hapten exposure. TCRdb passed the RACE reads through MiXCR, listing each CDR3 protein once. The sample records about 98,000 distinct CDR3 sequences, approximately 11% being singletons. This material consisted of whole blood, taken in connection with sensitization to the hapten diphenylcyclopropenone (DPC). The origin of the receptors is a woman aged 60-70 years with alopecia areata. Some clones in this sample may be carry-over from other donors' samples. CDR3s include the opening cysteine and the closing phenylalanine or tryptophan. D genes are given only for firm matches. Part of the rows lack a size; the others show once, few, many or a class for expanded clones.

d_gene,abundance,v_gene,j_gene,CDR3nt,CDR3aa
NA,many,TRBV24-1,TRBJ2-3,TGTGCCACCAGTACATCGGGACGATGGGGGACAGATACGCAGTATTTT,CATSTSGRWGTDTQYF
NA,NA,TRBV20-1,TRBJ2-1,TGCAGTGCTAGAGGACAGAGGAGTAACAATGAGCAGTTCTTC,CSARGQRSNNEQFF
TRBD2,few,TRBV28,TRBJ2-3,TGTGCCAGCAGATCTCCGGGGGTAGCGGGAGATACGCAGTATTTT,CASRSPGVAGDTQYF
NA,few,TRBV19,TRBJ1-6,TGTGCCAGTAGTATAGGGACGTACCGCTATAATTCACCCCTCCACTTT,CASSIGTYRYNSPLHF
TRBD2,few,TRBV19,TRBJ2-1,TGTGCCAGTAGTCTTTACTCGGGACTAGCGGGGAACTACAATGAGCAGTTCTTC,CASSLYSGLAGNYNEQFF
NA,many,TRBV15,TRBJ2-5,TGTGCCACCAGCAGAGATCAAGGCTACCAAGAGACCCAGTACTTC,CATSRDQGYQETQYF
NA,few,TRBV15,TRBJ2-5,TGTGCCACCAGCAGATCGGACAGCCCTACCGCGGAGACCCAGTACTTC,CATSRSDSPTAETQYF
TRBD2,NA,TRBV11-1,TRBJ2-3,TGTGCCAACAGCTTCACTAGCGGGGGGTTCGATACGCAGTATTTT,CANSFTSGGFDTQYF
NA,many,TRBV6-1,TRBJ1-1,TGTGCCAGCAGTGGACAGGAGAGGGGGTCTGAAGCTTTCTTT,CASSGQERGSEAFF
TRBD1,many,TRBV10-1,TRBJ2-2,TGCGCCAGCCGGGACAGTAACACCGGGGAGCTGTTTTTT,CASRDSNTGELFF
NA,many,TRBV5-4,TRBJ1-1,TGTGCCACACGGGACAACTCGAACACTGAAGCTTTCTTT,CATRDNSNTEAFF
NA,NA,TRBV7-9,TRBJ1-1,TGTGCCAGCAGCGCAGGGGTCACTGAAGCTTTCTTT,CASSAGVTEAFF
TRBD1,few,TRBV4-1,TRBJ2-5,TGCGCCAGCAGCCAAACAGGGGAAGAGACCCAGTACTTC,CASSQTGEETQYF
TRBD2,NA,TRBV7-9,TRBJ2-1,TGTGCCAGCAGCCCGGGACTAGCGGGGATGAATGAGCAGTTCTTC,CASSPGLAGMNEQFF
TRBD2,few,TRBV10-3,TRBJ2-7,TGTGCCATCAGTCGAGATAGCGGGGGGCCCTACGAGCAGTACTTC,CAISRDSGGPYEQYF
TRBD1,many,TRBV5-1,TRBJ2-2,TGCGCCAGCAGCCAGGGGGCGGACGGGGAGCTGTTTTTT,CASSQGADGELFF
TRBD2,few,TRBV7-6,TRBJ2-5,TGTGCCAGCAGCCTCGGGACTAGATTAGTGGAGACCCAGTACTTC,CASSLGTRLVETQYF
NA,NA,TRBV28,TRBJ2-5,TGTGCCAGCAGTTTGCGCCCGTCTGAGACCCAGTACTTC,CASSLRPSETQYF
NA,few,TRBV5-5,TRBJ2-1,TGTGCCAGCAGTGCGACTTCTCCCTACAATGAGCAGTTCTTC,CASSATSPYNEQFF
NA,few,TRBV2,TRBJ2-7,TGTGCCAGCAGTGGTTACAGTTCGGGACGACTCTCGTACGAGCAGTACTTC,CASSGYSSGRLSYEQYF
NA,few,TRBV7-9,TRBJ2-1,TGTGCCAGCAGCCCTAGGGGGGGTCCTTACAATGAGCAGTTCTTC,CASSPRGGPYNEQFF
NA,many,TRBV27,TRBJ1-1,TGTGCCAGCAGTCGAAACACCCTCGTGTACACTGAAGCTTTCTTT,CASSRNTLVYTEAFF
TRBD2,many,TRBV6-1,TRBJ2-1,TGTGCCAGCCTCCTCGGGACTACCTATCATGAGCAGTTCTTC,CASLLGTTYHEQFF
NA,NA,TRBV6-1,TRBJ1-5,TGTGCCAGCAGAGGGGGATGGCAGGATCAGCCCCAGCATTTT,CASRGGWQDQPQHF
NA,few,TRBV30,TRBJ1-2,TGTGCCTGGACCCCCCAGGGAAATGGCTACACCTTC,CAWTPQGNGYTF
NA,NA,TRBV7-3,TRBJ2-3,TGTGCCAGCAGCTTAATGGAAGATACGCAGTATTTT,CASSLMEDTQYF
NA,few,TRBV15,TRBJ1-2,TGTGCCACCAGCAGAGGGGATTATGGCTACACCTTC,CATSRGDYGYTF
NA,many,TRBV6-1,TRBJ2-2,TGTGCCAGCAGTGAACCAGGAGGAACCGGGGAGCTGTTTTTT,CASSEPGGTGELFF
NA,few,TRBV6-6,TRBJ1-5,TGTGCCATTATGGACAGTAATAGCAATCAGCCCCAGCATTTT,CAIMDSNSNQPQHF
TRBD1,NA,TRBV10-3,TRBJ1-4,TGTGCCATCAAGGACAGGAGTAATGAAAAACTGTTTTTT,CAIKDRSNEKLFF
NA,few,TRBV7-9,TRBJ2-1,TGTGCCAGCAGCTATAACCGGGGGAATGAGCAGTTCTTC,CASSYNRGNEQFF
TRBD2,many,TRBV20-1,TRBJ2-1,TGCAGTGCTAGGGGAAAAACTAGCGGGGGGACCTACAATGAGCAGTTCTTC,CSARGKTSGGTYNEQFF
NA,many,TRBV3-1,TRBJ2-2,TGTGCCAGCAGCCAGAGTTCCCGGGACTCTGGGGAGCTGTTTTTT,CASSQSSRDSGELFF
NA,few,TRBV7-6,TRBJ1-1,TGTGCCAGCAGTCAACGGACAGACCCCTTTGAAGCTTTCTTT,CASSQRTDPFEAFF
TRBD1,many,TRBV20-1,TRBJ2-3,TGCAGTGCGGACGGGACAGGCGGAAAAGGAGATACGCAGTATTTT,CSADGTGGKGDTQYF
NA,few,TRBV19,TRBJ2-1,TGTGCCAGTAGTATAATGGGGGGCTCCTACAATGAGCAGTTCTTC,CASSIMGGSYNEQFF
NA,few,TRBV6-6,TRBJ2-3,TGTGCCAGCAGTTACCCTCAACGTCAGGGGAATACGCAGTATTTT,CASSYPQRQGNTQYF
TRBD2,few,TRBV20-1,TRBJ2-1,TGCAGTGCTAGCGGGGGGGGTATGAATGAGCAGTTCTTC,CSASGGGMNEQFF
TRBD1,NA,TRBV29-1,TRBJ2-7,TGCAGCGTTGATCCCGGGGCAGGGGGCGAGCAGTACTTC,CSVDPGAGGEQYF
NA,many,TRBV2,TRBJ2-1,TGTGCCAGCAGTGAAAGAGTCGGTGAGCAGTTCTTC,CASSERVGEQFF
TRBD1,many,TRBV9,TRBJ1-2,TGTGCCAGCAGCCCTCTACAGGGGGGCCTGGTCTATGGCTACACCTTC,CASSPLQGGLVYGYTF
NA,many,TRBV25-1,TRBJ1-2,TGTGCCAGCAGTGAGGGCAGGGAACGATATGGCTACACCTTC,CASSEGRERYGYTF
NA,few,TRBV6-6,TRBJ2-5,TGTGCCAGCAGTACCCGGGTTAACTCCCGGGAGACCCAGTACTTC,CASSTRVNSRETQYF